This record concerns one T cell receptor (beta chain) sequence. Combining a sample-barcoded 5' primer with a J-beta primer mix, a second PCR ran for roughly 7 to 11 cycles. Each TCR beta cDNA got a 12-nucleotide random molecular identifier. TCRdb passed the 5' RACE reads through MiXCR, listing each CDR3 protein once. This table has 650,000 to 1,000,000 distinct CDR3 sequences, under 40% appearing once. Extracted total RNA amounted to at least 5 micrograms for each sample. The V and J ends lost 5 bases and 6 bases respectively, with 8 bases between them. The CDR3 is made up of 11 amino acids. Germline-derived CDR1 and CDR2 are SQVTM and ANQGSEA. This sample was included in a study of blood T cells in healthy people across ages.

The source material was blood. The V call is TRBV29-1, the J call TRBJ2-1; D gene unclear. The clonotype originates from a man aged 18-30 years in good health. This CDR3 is CSVSQANEQFF. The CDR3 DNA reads TGCAGCGTTAGCCAGGCCAATGAGCAGTTCTTC.